This T cell receptor beta chain was found in a study of blood T cells in healthy people across ages. Germline CDR1 is SEHNR and CDR2 is FQNEAQ (reference sequence). CDR3 length: 18 residues. V gave up 3 bases and J gave up 8 bases, with 26 bases separating them. Together with a sample-barcoded 5' primer, a J-beta primer mix was included in a second PCR lasting roughly 6 to 12 cycles. MiXCR, run by TCRdb on the 5' RACE reads, gives a single entry per CDR3 protein. The table lists fewer than 2,000,000 distinct CDR3 sequences, about two fifths of them singletons, with more than 20% in the top ten. The receptor comes from a human donor in good health. The V gene is TRBV7-9, the J gene TRBJ2-4, with a possible D match to TRBD1 (6 bases). Sequencing was carried out using blood. CDR3 sequence reads: CASSFRQRDTEKGYIQYF. Written as DNA, the CDR3 is TGTGCCAGCAGCTTCCGGCAAAGGGACACCGAAAAGGGGTACATTCAGTACTTC.